A selection of T cell receptor beta chains follows, all from one sample in a study of T cell repertoires in cytomegalovirus infection. MiXCR was run by TCRdb on the reads, yielding one entry per CDR3 protein. The data show about 440,000 distinct CDR3 sequences, with roughly a third seen just once and approximately 14% held by the top ten. Sequenced input: PBMCs. Receptor source: a human donor in good health (CMV status not recorded). Some clones in this sample may be carry-over from other donors' samples. Each CDR3 is given with its conserved first and last residue. Each record gives: V gene, clone size, J gene, D gene, CDR3 protein, CDR3 DNA. A D gene is named only where the DNA matches it firmly. Size is omitted from some rows. Given values are once, few, many or a class for expanded clones.

v_call: TRBV12-3/TRBV12-4; clone_size: few; j_call: TRBJ1-5; d_call: TRBD1; cdr3_aa: CASSPRTGGDQPQHF; cdr3_nt: TGTGCCAGCAGTCCCCGGACAGGGGGCGATCAGCCCCAGCATTTT
v_call: TRBV12-5; clone_size: few; j_call: TRBJ2-1; d_call: TRBD2; cdr3_aa: CASGPGGAYNEQFF; cdr3_nt: TGTGCTAGTGGTCCCGGGGGGGCCTACAATGAGCAGTTCTTC
v_call: TRBV6-2/TRBV6-3; clone_size: few; j_call: TRBJ2-5; d_call: TRBD2; cdr3_aa: CASSFLLAGGPERPQYF; cdr3_nt: TGTGCCAGCAGTTTCCTCTTAGCGGGGGGACCCGAGAGGCCCCAGTACTTC
v_call: TRBV6-2/TRBV6-3; clone_size: few; j_call: TRBJ1-1; d_call: .; cdr3_aa: CASSYPDRVTEAFF; cdr3_nt: TGTGCCAGCAGCTACCCCGACAGAGTCACTGAAGCTTTCTTT
v_call: TRBV6-8; clone_size: .; j_call: TRBJ1-1; d_call: .; cdr3_aa: CASFLQGPLAFF; cdr3_nt: TGTGCCAGCTTTCTGCAGGGGCCCCTCGCTTTCTTT
v_call: TRBV6-2/TRBV6-3; clone_size: few; j_call: TRBJ1-6; d_call: .; cdr3_aa: CASSRTDYNSPLHF; cdr3_nt: TGTGCCAGCAGTCGGACGGATTATAATTCACCCCTCCACTTT
v_call: TRBV6-6; clone_size: .; j_call: TRBJ2-2; d_call: .; cdr3_aa: CASDDRRVNTGELFF; cdr3_nt: TGTGCCAGCGACGACAGGCGGGTGAACACCGGGGAGCTGTTTTTT
v_call: TRBV6-8; clone_size: few; j_call: TRBJ1-2; d_call: .; cdr3_aa: CASRDGGQTYKGYTF; cdr3_nt: TGTGCCAGCAGGGATGGAGGACAGACATACAAAGGCTACACCTTC
v_call: TRBV11-3; clone_size: few; j_call: TRBJ2-5; d_call: .; cdr3_aa: CASSSPGAQETQYF; cdr3_nt: TGTGCCAGCAGCTCCCCCGGGGCTCAAGAGACCCAGTACTTC
v_call: TRBV10-3; clone_size: many; j_call: TRBJ2-5; d_call: .; cdr3_aa: CAISESQGRGQETQYF; cdr3_nt: TGTGCCATCAGTGAGTCCCAGGGGCGAGGCCAAGAGACCCAGTACTTC
v_call: TRBV15; clone_size: .; j_call: TRBJ2-7; d_call: TRBD2; cdr3_aa: CATSEGLLRGDEQYF; cdr3_nt: TGTGCCACCAGCGAGGGACTCCTGCGGGGGGATGAGCAGTACTTC
v_call: TRBV7-2; clone_size: many; j_call: TRBJ2-6; d_call: .; cdr3_aa: CASSYEWGNSGANVLTF; cdr3_nt: TGTGCCAGCAGCTACGAGTGGGGGAACTCTGGGGCCAACGTCCTGACTTTC
v_call: TRBV12-3/TRBV12-4; clone_size: .; j_call: TRBJ2-3; d_call: .; cdr3_aa: CASSPVTDTQYF; cdr3_nt: TGTGCCAGCAGTCCCGTAACGGATACGCAGTATTTT
v_call: TRBV7-9; clone_size: few; j_call: TRBJ2-7; d_call: .; cdr3_aa: CASSLAGDDEYF; cdr3_nt: TGTGCCAGCAGCTTAGCGGGGGACGATGAGTACTTC
v_call: TRBV29-1; clone_size: .; j_call: TRBJ2-7; d_call: .; cdr3_aa: CSVSETYEQYF; cdr3_nt: TGCAGCGTTTCCGAGACCTACGAGCAGTACTTC
v_call: TRBV20-1; clone_size: .; j_call: TRBJ2-3; d_call: .; cdr3_aa: CSASKWGARTDTQYF; cdr3_nt: TGCAGTGCTAGCAAGTGGGGGGCCCGGACAGATACGCAGTATTTT
v_call: TRBV7-2; clone_size: many; j_call: TRBJ1-2; d_call: .; cdr3_aa: CASSHLRTPQSGYTF; cdr3_nt: TGTGCCAGCAGCCACCTCCGGACACCCCAATCTGGCTACACCTTC
v_call: TRBV7-9; clone_size: many; j_call: TRBJ1-2; d_call: TRBD1; cdr3_aa: CASSSGTVSGGYTF; cdr3_nt: TGTGCCAGCAGCTCCGGGACAGTCTCTGGTGGCTACACCTTC
v_call: TRBV5-1; clone_size: .; j_call: TRBJ2-7; d_call: TRBD1; cdr3_aa: CASSGTGGDRASDEQYF; cdr3_nt: TGCGCCAGCAGCGGCACGGGTGGTGACAGGGCTTCGGACGAGCAGTACTTC
v_call: TRBV25-1; clone_size: many; j_call: TRBJ1-4; d_call: .; cdr3_aa: CASSGVGTWGEWNEKLFF; cdr3_nt: TGTGCCAGCAGTGGAGTTGGGACATGGGGTGAATGGAATGAAAAACTGTTTTTT
v_call: TRBV7-8; clone_size: many; j_call: TRBJ1-4; d_call: .; cdr3_aa: CASSLEAEGEKLFF; cdr3_nt: TGTGCCAGCAGCTTAGAGGCAGAAGGTGAAAAACTGTTTTTT
v_call: TRBV19; clone_size: .; j_call: TRBJ2-2; d_call: .; cdr3_aa: CASSIRAGANTGELFF; cdr3_nt: TGTGCCAGTAGTATTAGGGCAGGGGCTAACACCGGGGAGCTGTTTTTT
v_call: TRBV7-2; clone_size: .; j_call: TRBJ1-1; d_call: .; cdr3_aa: CASSLNSGTQASEAFF; cdr3_nt: TGTGCCAGCAGCTTGAATTCCGGGACACAAGCCTCTGAAGCTTTCTTT
v_call: TRBV7-4; clone_size: .; j_call: TRBJ2-2; d_call: TRBD2; cdr3_aa: CASSSLAGDTGELFF; cdr3_nt: TGTGCCAGCAGCTCTCTAGCGGGAGACACCGGGGAGCTGTTTTTT
v_call: TRBV7-6; clone_size: few; j_call: TRBJ2-1; d_call: .; cdr3_aa: CASSLGGPRVFNEQFF; cdr3_nt: TGTGCCAGCAGCTTAGGTGGGCCTCGTGTTTTCAATGAGCAGTTCTTC
v_call: TRBV12-3/TRBV12-4; clone_size: .; j_call: TRBJ1-1; d_call: .; cdr3_aa: CASSPMGGGNEAFF; cdr3_nt: TGTGCCAGCAGTCCCATGGGTGGGGGGAATGAAGCTTTCTTT
v_call: TRBV29-1; clone_size: few; j_call: TRBJ2-1; d_call: .; cdr3_aa: CSVAVGAGVYNEQFF; cdr3_nt: TGCAGCGTTGCCGTTGGGGCAGGGGTGTACAATGAGCAGTTCTTC
v_call: TRBV28; clone_size: .; j_call: TRBJ1-5; d_call: .; cdr3_aa: CASSFLEDNQPQHF; cdr3_nt: TGTGCCAGCAGTTTTTTAGAGGACAATCAGCCCCAGCATTTT
v_call: TRBV5-7; clone_size: .; j_call: TRBJ1-1; d_call: .; cdr3_aa: CASSLVLDTEAFF; cdr3_nt: TGTGCCAGCAGCTTGGTCTTAGACACTGAAGCTTTCTTT
v_call: TRBV5-6; clone_size: .; j_call: TRBJ2-7; d_call: .; cdr3_aa: CASSRRGFYEQYF; cdr3_nt: TGTGCCAGCAGCCGACGAGGGTTCTACGAGCAGTACTTC
v_call: TRBV12-3/TRBV12-4; clone_size: .; j_call: TRBJ1-5; d_call: .; cdr3_aa: CASSFGARGNQPQHF; cdr3_nt: TGTGCCAGCAGTTTCGGAGCGAGGGGCAATCAGCCCCAGCATTTT